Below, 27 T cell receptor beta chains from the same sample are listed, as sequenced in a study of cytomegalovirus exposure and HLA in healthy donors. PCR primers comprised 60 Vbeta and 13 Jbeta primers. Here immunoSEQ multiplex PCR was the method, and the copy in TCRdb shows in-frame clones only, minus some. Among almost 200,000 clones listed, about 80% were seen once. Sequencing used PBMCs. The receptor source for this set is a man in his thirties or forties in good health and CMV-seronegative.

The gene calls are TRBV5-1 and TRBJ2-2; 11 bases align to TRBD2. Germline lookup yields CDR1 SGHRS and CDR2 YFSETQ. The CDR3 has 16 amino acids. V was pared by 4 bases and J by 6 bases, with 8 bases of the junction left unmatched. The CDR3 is CASSGTSGSVPGELFF. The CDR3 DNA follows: TGCGCCAGCAGCGGAACTAGCGGGAGCGTGCCCGGGGAGCTGTTTTTT.

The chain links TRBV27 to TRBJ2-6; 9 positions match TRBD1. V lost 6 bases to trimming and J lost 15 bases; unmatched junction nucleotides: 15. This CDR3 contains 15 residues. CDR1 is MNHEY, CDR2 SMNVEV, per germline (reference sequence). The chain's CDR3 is CASRTSGTGIWGLTF. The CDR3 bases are TGTGCCAGCAGAACGTCCGGGACAGGGATCTGGGGCCTGACTTTC.

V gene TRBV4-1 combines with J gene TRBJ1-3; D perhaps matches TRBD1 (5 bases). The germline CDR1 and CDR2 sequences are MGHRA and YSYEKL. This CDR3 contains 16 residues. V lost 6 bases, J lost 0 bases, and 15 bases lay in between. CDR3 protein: CASRGGAANSGNTIYF. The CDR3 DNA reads TGCGCCAGCAGAGGTGGGGCAGCCAACTCTGGAAACACCATATATTTT.

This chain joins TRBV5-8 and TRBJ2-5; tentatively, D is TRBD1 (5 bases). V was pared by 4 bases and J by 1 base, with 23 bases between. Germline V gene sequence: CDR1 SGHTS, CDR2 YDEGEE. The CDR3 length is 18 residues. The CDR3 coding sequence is TGTGCCAGCAGCCTTGGGGCCCTTAGTCGGGTGGTCCAAGAGACCCAGTACTTC. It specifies CASSLGALSRVVQETQYF.

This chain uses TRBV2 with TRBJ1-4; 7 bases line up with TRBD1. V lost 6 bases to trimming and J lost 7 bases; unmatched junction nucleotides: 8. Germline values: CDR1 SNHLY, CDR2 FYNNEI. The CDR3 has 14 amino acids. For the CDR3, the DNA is TGTGCCAGCAGAGAGACAGGGACGGGTGAAAAACTGTTTTTT. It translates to CASRETGTGEKLFF.

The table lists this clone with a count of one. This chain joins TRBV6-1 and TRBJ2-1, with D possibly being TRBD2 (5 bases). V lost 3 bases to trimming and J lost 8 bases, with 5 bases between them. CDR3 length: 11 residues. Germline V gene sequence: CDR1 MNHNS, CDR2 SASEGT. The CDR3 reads CASSERDEQFF. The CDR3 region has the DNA TGTGCCAGCAGTGAGCGGGATGAGCAGTTCTTC.

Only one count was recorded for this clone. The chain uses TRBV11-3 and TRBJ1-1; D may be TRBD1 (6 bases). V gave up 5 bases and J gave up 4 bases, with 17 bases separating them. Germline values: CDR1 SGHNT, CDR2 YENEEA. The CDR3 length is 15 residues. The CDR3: CASSPGTKSGTEAFF. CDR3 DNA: TGTGCCAGCAGCCCCGGGACAAAATCTGGCACTGAAGCTTTCTTT. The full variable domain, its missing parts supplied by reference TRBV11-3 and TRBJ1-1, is EAGVVQSPRYKIIEKKQPVAFWCNPISGHNTLYWYLQNLGQGPELLIRYENEEAVDDSQLPKDRFSAERLKGVDSTLKIQPAELGDSAVYLCASSPGTKSGTEAFFGQGTRLTVV.

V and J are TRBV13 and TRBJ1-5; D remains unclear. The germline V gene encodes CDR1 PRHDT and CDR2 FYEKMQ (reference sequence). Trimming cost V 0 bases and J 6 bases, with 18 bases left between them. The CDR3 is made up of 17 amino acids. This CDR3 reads CASSLGRGWPGGQPQHF. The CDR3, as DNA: TGTGCCAGCAGCTTAGGCCGTGGTTGGCCGGGAGGTCAGCCCCAGCATTTT.

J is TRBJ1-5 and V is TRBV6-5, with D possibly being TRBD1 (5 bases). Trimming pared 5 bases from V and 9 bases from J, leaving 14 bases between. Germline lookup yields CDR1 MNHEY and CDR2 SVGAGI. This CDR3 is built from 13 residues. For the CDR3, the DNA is TGTGCCAGCAGTCCGCAGGGTATCCCGCCCCAGCATTTT. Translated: CASSPQGIPPQHF.

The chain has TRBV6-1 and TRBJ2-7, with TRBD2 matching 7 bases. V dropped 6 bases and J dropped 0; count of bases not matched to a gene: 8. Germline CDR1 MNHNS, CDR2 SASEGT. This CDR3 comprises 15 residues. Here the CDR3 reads CASRVTSDRSYEQYF. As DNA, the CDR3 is TGTGCCAGCAGAGTCACTAGCGACCGCTCCTACGAGCAGTACTTC.

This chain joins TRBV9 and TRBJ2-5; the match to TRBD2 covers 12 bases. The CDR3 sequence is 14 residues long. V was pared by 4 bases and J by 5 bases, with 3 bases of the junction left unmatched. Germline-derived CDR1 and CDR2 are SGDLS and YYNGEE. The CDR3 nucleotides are TGTGCCAGCAGCCCACTAGCGGGAGGCGAGACCCAGTACTTC. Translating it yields CASSPLAGGETQYF. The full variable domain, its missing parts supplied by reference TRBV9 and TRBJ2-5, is DSGVTQTPKHLITATGQRVTLRCSPRSGDLSVYWYQQSLDQGLQFLIQYYNGEERAKGNILERFSAQQFPDLHSELNLSSLELGDSALYFCASSPLAGGETQYFGPGTRLLVL.

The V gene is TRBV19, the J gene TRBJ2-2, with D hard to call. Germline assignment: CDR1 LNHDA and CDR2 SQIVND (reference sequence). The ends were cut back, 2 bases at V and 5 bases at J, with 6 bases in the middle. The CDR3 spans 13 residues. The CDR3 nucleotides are TGTGCCAGTAGTATACAGTCTACCGGGGAGCTGTTTTTT. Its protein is CASSIQSTGELFF.

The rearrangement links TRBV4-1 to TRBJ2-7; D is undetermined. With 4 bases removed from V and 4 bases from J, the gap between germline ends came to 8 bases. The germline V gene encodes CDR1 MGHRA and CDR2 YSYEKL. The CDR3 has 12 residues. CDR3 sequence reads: CASSPSGYEQYF. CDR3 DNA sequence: TGCGCCAGCAGCCCGTCAGGATACGAGCAGTACTTC.

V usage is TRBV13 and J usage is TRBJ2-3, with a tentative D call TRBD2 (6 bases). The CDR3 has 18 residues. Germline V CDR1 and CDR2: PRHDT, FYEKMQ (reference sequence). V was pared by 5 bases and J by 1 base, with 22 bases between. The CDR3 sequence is CASSPTRDLTAGTDTQYF. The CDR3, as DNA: TGTGCCAGCAGCCCAACCAGGGACTTAACCGCCGGCACAGATACGCAGTATTTT. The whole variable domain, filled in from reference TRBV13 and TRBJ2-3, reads AAGVIQSPRHLIKEKRETATLKCYPIPRHDTVYWYQQGPGQDPQFLISFYEKMQSDKGSIPDRFSAQQFSDYHSELNMSSLELGDSALYFCASSPTRDLTAGTDTQYFGPGTRLTVL.

CDR3 sequence: CASSPLGTSGSYNEQFF. The DNA for the CDR3 is TGTGCCAGCAGCCCCCTGGGGACTAGCGGGAGCTACAATGAGCAGTTCTTC. The chain recombines TRBV7-9 with TRBJ2-1; 14 positions match TRBD2. The junction had 6 bases not matched to a gene; V was cut back by 5 bases and J by 3 bases. The CDR3 is 17 amino acids. From germline, CDR1 is SEHNR and CDR2 FQNEAQ (reference sequence). The whole variable domain, filled in from reference TRBV7-9 and TRBJ2-1, reads DTGVSQNPRHKITKRGQNVTFRCDPISEHNRLYWYRQTLGQGPEFLTYFQNEAQLEKSRLLSDRFSAERPKGSFSTLEIQRTEQGDSAMYLCASSPLGTSGSYNEQFFGPGTRLTVL.

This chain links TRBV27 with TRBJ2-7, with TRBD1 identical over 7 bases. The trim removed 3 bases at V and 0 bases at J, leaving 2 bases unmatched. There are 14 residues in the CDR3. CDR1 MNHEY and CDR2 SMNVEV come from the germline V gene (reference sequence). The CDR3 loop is CASSLGQRSYEQYF. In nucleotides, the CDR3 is TGTGCCAGCAGTTTGGGACAGCGCTCCTACGAGCAGTACTTC.

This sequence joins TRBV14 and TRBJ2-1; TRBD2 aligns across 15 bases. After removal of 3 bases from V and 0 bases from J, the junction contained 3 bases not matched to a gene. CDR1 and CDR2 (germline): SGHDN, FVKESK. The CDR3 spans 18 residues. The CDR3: CASSQGLAGGYSYNEQFF. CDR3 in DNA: TGTGCCAGCAGCCAGGGACTAGCGGGAGGTTACTCCTACAATGAGCAGTTCTTC.

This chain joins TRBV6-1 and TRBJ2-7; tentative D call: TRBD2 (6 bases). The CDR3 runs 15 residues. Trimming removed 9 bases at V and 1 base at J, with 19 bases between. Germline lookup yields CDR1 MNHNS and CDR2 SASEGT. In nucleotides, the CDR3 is TGTGCCAGTAGACTCCTAGAGACTAGTTCCTACGAGCAGTACTTC. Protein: CASRLLETSSYEQYF.

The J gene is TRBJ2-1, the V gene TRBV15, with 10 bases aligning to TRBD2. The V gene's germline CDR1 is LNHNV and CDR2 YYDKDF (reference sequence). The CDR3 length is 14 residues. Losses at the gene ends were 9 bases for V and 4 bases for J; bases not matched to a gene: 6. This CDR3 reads CATGTSGMYNEQFF. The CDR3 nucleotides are TGTGCCACGGGAACTAGCGGGATGTACAATGAGCAGTTCTTC. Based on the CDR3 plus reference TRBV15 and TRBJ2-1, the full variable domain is DAMVIQNPRYQVTQFGKPVTLSCSQTLNHNVMYWYQQKSSQAPKLLFHYYDKDFNNEADTPDNFQSRRPNTSFCFLDIRSPGLGDTAMYLCATGTSGMYNEQFFGPGTRLTVL.

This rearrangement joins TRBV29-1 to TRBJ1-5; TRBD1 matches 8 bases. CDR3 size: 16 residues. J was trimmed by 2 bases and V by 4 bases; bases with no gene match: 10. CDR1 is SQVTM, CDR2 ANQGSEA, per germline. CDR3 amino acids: CSVVTRTGSGNQPQHF. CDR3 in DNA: TGCAGCGTTGTAACCCGGACAGGGTCGGGCAATCAGCCCCAGCATTTT.

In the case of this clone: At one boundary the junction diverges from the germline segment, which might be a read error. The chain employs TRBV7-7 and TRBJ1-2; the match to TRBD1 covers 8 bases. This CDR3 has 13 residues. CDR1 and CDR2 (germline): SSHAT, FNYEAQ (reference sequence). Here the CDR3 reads CASSLQGVYGYTF. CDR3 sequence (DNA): TGTGCTAGCAGCTTACAGGGGGTCTATGGCTACACCTTC.

The CDR3 DNA sequence: TGTGCCAGCAGCGTAGTTCCGGGAGGCAGATCTACCGGGGAGCTGTTTTTT. Translated: CASSVVPGGRSTGELFF. The chain combines TRBV9 with TRBJ2-2, with 7 bases aligning to TRBD2. V gave up 0 bases and J gave up 5 bases; unmatched junction bases: 10. Germline values: CDR1 SGDLS, CDR2 YYNGEE. This CDR3 has 17 residues.

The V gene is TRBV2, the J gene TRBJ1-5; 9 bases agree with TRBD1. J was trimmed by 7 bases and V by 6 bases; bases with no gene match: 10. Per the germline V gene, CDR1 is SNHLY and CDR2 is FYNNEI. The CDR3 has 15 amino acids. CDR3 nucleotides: TGTGCCAGCAGCCCGACAGGGGGATCGGGGCAGCCCCAGCATTTT. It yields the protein CASSPTGGSGQPQHF. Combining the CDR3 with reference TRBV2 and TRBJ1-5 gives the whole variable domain EPEVTQTPSHQVTQMGQEVILRCVPISNHLYFYWYRQILGQKVEFLVSFYNNEISEKSEIFDDQFSVERPDGSNFTLKIRSTKLEDSAMYFCASSPTGGSGQPQHFGDGTRLSIL.

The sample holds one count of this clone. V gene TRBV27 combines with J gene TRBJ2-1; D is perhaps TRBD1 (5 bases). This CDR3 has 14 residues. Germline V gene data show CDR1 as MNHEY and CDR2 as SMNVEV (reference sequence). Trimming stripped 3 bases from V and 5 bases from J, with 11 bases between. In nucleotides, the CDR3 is TGTGCCAGCAGTTTTTGGGGCATTCACAATGAGCAGTTCTTC. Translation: CASSFWGIHNEQFF.

CDR3 in DNA: TGCGCCAGCAGCCAAGATAAGTGGGAGGCCTACGAGCAGTACTTC. Amino acid sequence: CASSQDKWEAYEQYF. The chain uses TRBV4-1 and TRBJ2-7; D perhaps matches TRBD2 (6 bases). This CDR3 has 15 amino acids. In germline, CDR1 is MGHRA, CDR2 YSYEKL. With 0 bases removed from V and 2 bases from J, the gap between germline ends came to 11 bases.

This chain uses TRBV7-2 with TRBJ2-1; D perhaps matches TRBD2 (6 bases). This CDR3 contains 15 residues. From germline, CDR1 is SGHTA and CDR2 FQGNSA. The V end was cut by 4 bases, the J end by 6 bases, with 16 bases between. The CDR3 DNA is TGTGCCAGCAGCTCGACTAGTGGGGCTGGCAATGAGCAGTTCTTC. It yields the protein CASSSTSGAGNEQFF.

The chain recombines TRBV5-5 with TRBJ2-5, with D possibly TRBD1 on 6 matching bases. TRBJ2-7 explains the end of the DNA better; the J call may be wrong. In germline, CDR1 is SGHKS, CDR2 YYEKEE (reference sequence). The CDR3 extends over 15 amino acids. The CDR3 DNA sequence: TGTGCCAGCAGCTTGACAGGGTTGAGCTCCTACGAGCAGTACTTC. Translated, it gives CASSLTGLSSYEQYF.